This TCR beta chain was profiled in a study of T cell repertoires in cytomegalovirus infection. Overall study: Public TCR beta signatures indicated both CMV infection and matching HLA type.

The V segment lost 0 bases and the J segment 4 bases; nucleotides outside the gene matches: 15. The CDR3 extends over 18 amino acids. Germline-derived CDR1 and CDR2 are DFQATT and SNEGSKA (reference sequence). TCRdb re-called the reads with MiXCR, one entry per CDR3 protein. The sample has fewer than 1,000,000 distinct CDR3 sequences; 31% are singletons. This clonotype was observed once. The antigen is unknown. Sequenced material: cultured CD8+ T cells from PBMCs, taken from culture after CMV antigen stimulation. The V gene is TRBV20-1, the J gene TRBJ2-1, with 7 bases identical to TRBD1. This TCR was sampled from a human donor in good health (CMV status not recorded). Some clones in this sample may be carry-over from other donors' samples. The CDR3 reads CSARDLGRDSPSYNEQFF. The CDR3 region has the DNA TGCAGTGCTAGAGATCTGGGTCGGGACAGCCCCTCTTACAATGAGCAGTTCTTC.